This TCR beta chain comes out of a study of blood T cell repertoires in COVID-19 (dated by TCRdb to 2018 to 2020). With regard to the full study: The collaborator samples originated in the United States, Italy and Spain and spanned the acute and convalescent phases of COVID-19. The prospective study material was composed of cDNA or gDNA derived from T cells, B-cell-depleted T cells, or PBMCs. The dataset comprised deeply sampled blood TCRbeta repertoires from subjects exposed to, actively infected with, or recovered from COVID-19. The repertoires were released in a freely available public database intended as a resource for research on the immune response to SARS-CoV-2. The samples were drawn from the first 160 participants of the ongoing ImmuneRACE study and from under 1,500 subjects provided by 6 global collaborators. Sample metadata almost always included a de-identified subject ID, COVID-19 status, age in years and sex. Where available, HLA class I and class II types were taken from metadata supplied by the sample provider and were not determined by assay-based typing.

Overall results and qualifications from the work: How much clinical and demographic metadata was included differed by source and by participant, and the metadata was provided uncurated.

TCRbeta CDR3 regions were amplified from genomic DNA using the immunoSEQ Assay, a bias-controlled multiplex PCR. On the authors' methods: The number of nucleated cells in each sample was estimated from the amplification of reference gene primers within the assay. To quantify the absolute abundance of each unique TCRbeta CDR3 rearrangement, sequence reads were collapsed and filtered. For each sample, productive Simpson clonality was calculated by taking the square root of Simpson's diversity index across productive rearrangements. TCRdb holds this immuneACCESS table with in-frame rearrangements only. Some clones are missing; in checked studies, unresolved V genes explain under half, and the rest has no known cause. V and J calls and clone size are copied from that table; D and trimming were computed from the DNA. This sample lists 90,000 to 130,000 clones; 88% were detected once. The ten largest clones capture 2% to 3% of the sample.

Comment on this clone: The target of this receptor is not known. Per-nucleotide qualities are absent, and no much larger clonotype sits a single base away.

CDR1 and CDR2 are read off the germline V gene (reference sequence) as LNHDA and SQIVND. V and J lose 5 bases and 1 base, and a span of 13 bases separates them. The CDR3 runs 15 amino acids, cysteine and phenylalanine included. This entry keeps only the CDR3 DNA: 45 bases, framed from base 1. The collaborating institutions used their own protocols to collect whole blood in K2EDTA tubes. For TCRbeta analysis, collaborators shipped samples as frozen whole blood, isolated PBMCs, or DNA extracted from either of those sample types. The sequenced sample was peripheral blood. In this chain, TRBV19 is recombined with TRBJ2-3; TRBD1 is a weak D gene call, 7 bases matching. The sequence was obtained from a human donor in a cohort sampled during active COVID-19. The CDR3 loop reads CASSGGGAGTDTQYF. Here is the DNA: TGTGCCAGTAGTGGAGGGGGCGCCGGCACAGATACGCAGTATTTT.